The clone carrying this T cell receptor beta chain came up a few times. Its antigen remains unknown. These data originate in a study of blood T cells in healthy people across ages. Each donor was a healthy Caucasian individual from Russia, aged about 6 to 95. Roughly 10 milliliters of peripheral blood were drawn from each donor. The V gene's germline CDR1 is MNHEY and CDR2 SVGAGI. There are 14 residues in the CDR3. Trimming removed 6 bases at V and 3 bases at J, with 14 bases between. Regarding the study as a whole: In older individuals, TCR beta diversity per million T cells was lower, falling roughly linearly with age.

It was with a sample-barcoded 5' primer and a J-beta primer mix that a second PCR of roughly 7 to 11 cycles was run. Through a template-switch adaptor with 12 random nucleotides, each cDNA molecule received a tag. TCRdb re-analysed the 5' RACE reads in MiXCR, keeping a single row per CDR3 protein. The sample comprises hundreds of thousands of distinct CDR3 sequences, roughly 40% of which are singletons, and approximately 12% rests with the top ten. The V gene is TRBV6-5, the J gene TRBJ1-2; a weak D match, TRBD1 (5 bases). The sample comprised blood. The origin of this receptor is a man aged 18 to 30 in good health. CDR3 amino acids: CASRGLDLDYGYTF. Written as DNA, the CDR3 is TGTGCCAGCAGGGGGCTGGACCTAGACTATGGCTACACCTTC.